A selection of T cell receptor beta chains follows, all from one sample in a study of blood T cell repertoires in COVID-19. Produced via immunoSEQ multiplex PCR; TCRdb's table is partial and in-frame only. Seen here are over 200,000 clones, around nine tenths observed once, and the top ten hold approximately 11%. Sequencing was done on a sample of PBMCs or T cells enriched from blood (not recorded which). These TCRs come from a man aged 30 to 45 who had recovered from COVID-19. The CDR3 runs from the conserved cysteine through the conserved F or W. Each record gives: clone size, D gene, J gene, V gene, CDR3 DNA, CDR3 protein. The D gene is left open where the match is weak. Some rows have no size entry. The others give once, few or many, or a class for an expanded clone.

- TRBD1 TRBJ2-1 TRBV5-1 TGCGCCAGCAGCTTACAGGGGGCTGGTGAGCAGTTCTTC CASSLQGAGEQFF
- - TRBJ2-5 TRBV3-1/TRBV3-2 TGTGCCAGCAGCCCTGGCGGGATGGGGTTCGAGACCCAGTACTTC CASSPGGMGFETQYF
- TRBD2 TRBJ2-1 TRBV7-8 TGTGCCAGCAGCCCGAGCGGACTAGTGCTCTTCTTC CASSPSGLVLFF
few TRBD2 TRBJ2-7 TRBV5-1 TGCGCCAGCAGCTTGACGTGGGGAGCGGGAGGATCTCGCGAGCAGTACTTC CASSLTWGAGGSREQYF
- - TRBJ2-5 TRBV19 TGTGCCAGTAGTATCTGGGGAGGTCCGCAAGAGACCCAGTACTTC CASSIWGGPQETQYF
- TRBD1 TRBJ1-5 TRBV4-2 TGTGCCAGCAGTAGGACAGGGGATTACAATCAGCCCCAGCATTTT CASSRTGDYNQPQHF
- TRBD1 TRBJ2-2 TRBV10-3 TGTGCCATCAGAGGGACAGCCGGGGAGCTGTTTTTT CAIRGTAGELFF
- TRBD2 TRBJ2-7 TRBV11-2 TGTGCCAGCAGCTTAGTAGGTAGCGGGTCTCTCGAGCAGTACTTC CASSLVGSGSLEQYF
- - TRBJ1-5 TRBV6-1 TGTGCCAGCAGTGAATATAGAGGACTGAACTTCGATTTT CASSEYRGLNFDF
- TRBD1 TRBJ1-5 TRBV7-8 TGTGCCAGCAGCCCCGGGACAGGGACGAATCAGCCCCAGCATTTT CASSPGTGTNQPQHF
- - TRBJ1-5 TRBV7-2 TGTGCCAGCAGCTTAGGACAGACGAATCAGCCCCAGCATTTT CASSLGQTNQPQHF
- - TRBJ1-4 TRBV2 TGTGCCAGCAGTGAAAGGACGGGAAATGAAAAACTGTTTTTT CASSERTGNEKLFF
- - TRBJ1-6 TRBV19 TGTGCCAGTAGAGATGATAGAGGAATAGGTTCACCCCTCCACTTT CASRDDRGIGSPLHF
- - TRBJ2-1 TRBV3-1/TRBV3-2 TGTGCCAGCAGCCAGGAACGAGGGTTCGTCGAGCAGTTCTTC CASSQERGFVEQFF
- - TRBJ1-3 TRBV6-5 TGTGCCAGCAGTTACAGCCGAAAGGGAAACACCATATATTTT CASSYSRKGNTIYF
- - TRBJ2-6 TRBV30 TGTGCCTGGACCCTGAGGCCTGGGGCCAACGTCCTGACTTTC CAWTLRPGANVLTF
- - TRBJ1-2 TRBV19 TGTGCCAGTAGTACCCTCGGACAGTGGGGCTACACCTTC CASSTLGQWGYTF
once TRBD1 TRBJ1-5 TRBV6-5 TGTGCCAGCAGTTCGACAGGGTATAGCAATCAGCCCCAGCATTTT CASSSTGYSNQPQHF
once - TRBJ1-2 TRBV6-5 TGTGCCAGCAGTTATGAACCTCCGGGGGGTTATGGCTACACCTTC CASSYEPPGGYGYTF
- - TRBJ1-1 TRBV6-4 TGTGCCAGCAGTTTAACAGGAGACACTGAAGCTTTCTTT CASSLTGDTEAFF
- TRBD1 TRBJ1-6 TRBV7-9 TGTGCCAGCAGCTTAGCGGACAGGGAGAGGCCACCCCTCCACTTT CASSLADRERPPLHF
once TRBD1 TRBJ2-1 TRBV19 TGTGCCAGTAGTACCGTGCGGACGGGACAGGGTTCGAATGAGCAGTTCTTC CASSTVRTGQGSNEQFF
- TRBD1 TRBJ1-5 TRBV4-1 TGCGCCAGCAGCGCAAGGACCCAGGGGGCTGGCAATCAGCCCCAGCATTTT CASSARTQGAGNQPQHF
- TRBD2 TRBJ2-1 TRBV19 TGTGCCAGTATCGGGCGGGAGAGGTTTATGAATGAGCAGTTCTTC CASIGRERFMNEQFF
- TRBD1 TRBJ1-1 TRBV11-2 TGTGCCAGCAGAGCTCAGGGGGACACTGAAGCTTTCTTT CASRAQGDTEAFF
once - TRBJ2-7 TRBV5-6 TGTGCCAGCAGCCCCAAACCGGCCTACAGCTCCTACGAGCAGTACTTC CASSPKPAYSSYEQYF
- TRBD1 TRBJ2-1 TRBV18 TGTGCCAGCTCACCCCCGGGACAGGGGTATAATGAGCAGTTCTTC CASSPPGQGYNEQFF
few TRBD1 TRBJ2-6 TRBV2 TGTGCCAGCAGAGAGGGACAGCGTACCAACGTCCTGACTTTC CASREGQRTNVLTF
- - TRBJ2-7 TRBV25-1 TGTGCCAGCAGTGACTTTGTCAGGGCCTACGAGCAGTACTTC CASSDFVRAYEQYF
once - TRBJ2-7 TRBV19 TGTGCCAGTAGCCTAGCGTGGGGTCCCTACGAGCAGTACTTC CASSLAWGPYEQYF
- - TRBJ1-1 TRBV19 TGTGCCAGTAGCAGGCAGGGATATGAGTATGACACTGAAGCTTTCTTT CASSRQGYEYDTEAFF
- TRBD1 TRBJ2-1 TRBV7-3 TGTGCCAGCAGCTTAGTGCAGGGGGCTAACAATGAGCAGTTCTTC CASSLVQGANNEQFF
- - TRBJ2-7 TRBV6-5 TGTGCCAGCAGTTACCCCCCCCAGGGAGGCGAGCAGTACTTC CASSYPPQGGEQYF
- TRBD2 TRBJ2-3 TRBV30 TGTGCCTGGAGTCGAGCGGGGGGCGCAGATACGCAGTATTTT CAWSRAGGADTQYF
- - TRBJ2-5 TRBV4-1 TGCGCCAGCAGCCACGTAACGGTACCGAAAGAGACCCAGTACTTC CASSHVTVPKETQYF
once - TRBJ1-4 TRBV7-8 TGTGCCAGCAGCTTAGACATCTCTAATGAAAAACTGTTTTTT CASSLDISNEKLFF
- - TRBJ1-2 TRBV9 TGTGCCAGCAGCGCCCAGACCAGGGGAGGGGACTATGGCTACACCTTC CASSAQTRGGDYGYTF
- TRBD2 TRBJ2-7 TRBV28 TGTGCCAGCATGGTGGCTAGCGGGGCCTACGAGCAGTACTTC CASMVASGAYEQYF
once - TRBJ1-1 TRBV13 TGTGCCAGCAGCTTAACGGGGAACACTGAAGCTTTCTTT CASSLTGNTEAFF
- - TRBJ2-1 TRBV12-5 TGTGCTAGTGGTTTGGACAGAGGGGAGCAGTTCTTC CASGLDRGEQFF
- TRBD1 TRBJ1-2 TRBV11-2 TGTGCCAGCAGTTCCCGACAGGGCGCTTATGGCTACACCTTC CASSSRQGAYGYTF
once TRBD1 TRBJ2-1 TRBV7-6 TGTGCCAGCAGCTTAGCGTGGACAGGGGGCAATGAGCAGTTCTTC CASSLAWTGGNEQFF
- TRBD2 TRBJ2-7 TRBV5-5 TGTGCCAGCAGCCTCCACGGACTAGCTCGAGTTGTCCCTCCCTACGAGCAGTACTTC CASSLHGLARVVPPYEQYF
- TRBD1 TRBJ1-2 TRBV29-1 TGCAGCGTTGAAGAGTGGGGAGGGACAGGGGGCCTTCGAGGGTATGGCTACACCTTC CSVEEWGGTGGLRGYGYTF
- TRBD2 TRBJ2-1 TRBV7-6 TGTGCCAGCAGCTTTTCTAGCGGGGGCCACAGGGAGCAGTTCTTC CASSFSSGGHREQFF
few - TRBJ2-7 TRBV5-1 TGCGCCAGCAGCTGGGACACGATCTCCTACGAGCAGTACTTC CASSWDTISYEQYF
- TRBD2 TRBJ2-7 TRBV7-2 TGTGCCAGCAGTGATTGGACGGGGGGTTCCTACGAGCAGTACTTC CASSDWTGGSYEQYF
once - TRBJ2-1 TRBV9 TGTGCCAGCAGCGGGGCCCCCGTAGCGGATGAGCAGTTCTTC CASSGAPVADEQFF